This T cell receptor beta chain emerged from a study of T cell responses to AZD1222 COVID-19 vaccine. Study results and limitations: Donor demographics were predominantly white British with a female majority; clonal diversity may be underestimated.

Sequencing was performed with immunoSEQ multiplex PCR; in TCRdb, only in-frame clones are kept and a portion is missing. The sample gives 100,000 to 150,000 clones, roughly 89% of which show up once; nearly 4.5% is in the top ten. Note on this clone: Its target is unknown.

J was trimmed by 2 bases and V by 7 bases; bases with no gene match: 8. Germline V gives CDR1 SEHNR, CDR2 FQNEAQ (reference sequence). CDR3 length equals 15 residues. This TCR came from an adult in good health. The source material was peripheral blood, sampled on day 0 of AZD1222 vaccination. This sequence joins TRBV7-9 and TRBJ2-1, with TRBD2 matching 7 bases. In DNA, the CDR3 is TGTGCCAGCACCGATACCGGGAGGACCTACAATGAGCAGTTCTTC. Its protein is CASTDTGRTYNEQFF.